This T cell receptor (beta chain) was profiled in a study of shared clonotypes between healthy human individuals. Method: immunoSEQ multiplex PCR; TCRdb's copy keeps in-frame clones and lacks some. This table holds 2,500,000 or so clones, 80% to 95% found once. V shed 0 bases, J shed 8 bases, and the junction held 5 bases outside the gene matches. This CDR3 has 15 amino acids. Germline V gives CDR1 SGHRS, CDR2 YFSETQ. The chain is built from TRBV5-1 and TRBJ1-4, with 9 bases identical to TRBD1. This receptor was taken from a man aged 18 to 30 in good health. Some clones in this sample may be carry-over from other donors' samples. Specimen: naive CD4+ T cells from PBMCs. Subset of the sample: CD45RA+ positively selected. The CDR3 loop reads CASSLDGTGWEKLFF. The CDR3 DNA is TGCGCCAGCAGCTTGGATGGGACAGGGTGGGAAAAACTGTTTTTT.